This T cell receptor beta chain was identified in a study of T-cell memory formation after mild COVID-19. On the study more broadly: There were largely donor-specific TCR clusters.

The CDR3 is made up of 17 amino acids. V was trimmed by 1 base and J by 7 bases, leaving 21 bases between them. Germline V lookup: CDR1 SGHTA, CDR2 FQGTGA. TCRdb re-called the 5' RACE reads through MiXCR, storing one row per CDR3 protein. The sample lists around 510,000 distinct CDR3 sequences, about a fifth occurring once. The specimen was PBMCs or a T cell subset sorted from them (not recorded which). The J gene is TRBJ2-3, the V gene TRBV7-3; possibly TRBD2 for D (6 bases). The clonotype was recovered from an adult woman who had mild COVID-19 (a few samples of this study predate the infection). Cell type and time point are not known. CDR3: CASSLNTAGTILHTQYF. Written as DNA, the CDR3 is TGTGCCAGCAGCTTAAATACGGCGGGGACCATCCTTCATACGCAGTATTTT.